These T cell receptor beta chains were read from a single sample in a study of blood T cell repertoires in COVID-19. Clones were read by immunoSEQ multiplex PCR, and TCRdb kept only the in-frame ones, dropping some. The sample has some 65,000 clones; roughly 92% are singletons. The sequenced material came from peripheral blood. The origin of the receptors is a man aged 65 to 79 with active COVID-19. Both conserved end residues are part of each CDR3. The D gene is left open where the match is weak. Not every row has a clone size; where given, it reads once, few, many or a size class.

J gene | D gene | clone size | V gene | CDR3 protein | CDR3 DNA
TRBJ1-2 | - | - | TRBV3-1/TRBV3-2 | CASSQPPNGGYTF | TGTGCCAGCAGCCAACCGCCTAATGGTGGCTACACCTTC
TRBJ1-6 | - | - | TRBV5-1 | CASSAGQINSPLHF | TGCGCCAGCAGCGCAGGACAGATCAATTCACCCCTCCACTTT
TRBJ2-1 | TRBD2 | - | TRBV10-3 | CAISHSSGGYNEQFF | TGTGCCATCAGCCACTCTAGCGGGGGATACAATGAGCAGTTCTTC
TRBJ2-5 | TRBD2 | - | TRBV5-4 | CASSNSGRVETQYF | TGTGCCAGCAGCAATAGCGGGAGGGTAGAGACCCAGTACTTC
TRBJ2-3 | TRBD2 | - | TRBV10-2 | CASRPSGWSTDTQYF | TGCGCCAGCCGACCTAGCGGTTGGAGCACAGATACGCAGTATTTT
TRBJ1-5 | - | - | TRBV5-1 | CASSPGGNQPQHF | TGCGCCAGCAGCCCAGGGGGCAATCAGCCCCAGCATTTT
TRBJ2-4 | TRBD2 | - | TRBV3-1/TRBV3-2 | CASSQGFNSVSGGKNIQYF | TGTGCCAGCAGCCAAGGTTTTAATAGCGTGAGCGGGGGTAAAAACATTCAGTACTTC
TRBJ1-1 | TRBD1 | once | TRBV12-3/TRBV12-4 | CASGQGAYTEAFF | TGTGCCAGCGGGCAGGGGGCATACACTGAAGCTTTCTTT
TRBJ1-5 | - | - | TRBV10-3 | CAIRAAGEYQPQHF | TGTGCCATCAGGGCTGCGGGTGAATATCAGCCCCAGCATTTT
TRBJ1-6 | TRBD1 | - | TRBV5-4 | CASSLGDRVNSPLHF | TGTGCCAGCAGCTTGGGGGACAGGGTGAATTCACCCCTCCACTTT
TRBJ1-2 | TRBD1 | - | TRBV6-5 | CASSYSGTGPGYTF | TGTGCCAGCAGTTACTCCGGGACAGGGCCTGGCTACACCTTC
TRBJ1-2 | TRBD1 | - | TRBV29-1 | CSGRDRGLYGYTF | TGCAGCGGTAGGGACAGGGGGTTATATGGCTACACCTTC
TRBJ1-5 | - | once | TRBV6-5 | CASSLRRDSNQPQHF | TGTGCCAGCAGCCTAAGACGGGATAGCAATCAGCCCCAGCATTTT
TRBJ2-5 | TRBD2 | - | TRBV3-1/TRBV3-2 | CASSRGLAGGTYQETQYF | TGTGCCAGCAGCCGGGGACTAGCGGGGGGAACGTACCAAGAGACCCAGTACTTC
TRBJ1-6 | TRBD1 | - | TRBV5-1 | CASSPGQGFNSPLHF | TGCGCCAGCAGCCCGGGACAGGGATTTAATTCACCCCTCCACTTT
TRBJ2-7 | TRBD1 | - | TRBV19 | CASSSTGALYEQYF | TGTGCCAGTAGTTCGACAGGGGCGCTCTACGAGCAGTACTTC
TRBJ2-3 | - | few | TRBV5-6 | CASRAADTQYF | TGTGCCAGCAGGGCGGCAGATACGCAGTATTTT
TRBJ1-3 | - | - | TRBV6-6 | CASLRENSGNTIYF | TGTGCCAGCCTCCGGGAGAACTCTGGAAACACCATATATTTT
TRBJ1-1 | - | - | TRBV3-1/TRBV3-2 | CASSQHGAGAEAFF | TGTGCCAGCAGCCAACACGGGGCGGGGGCTGAAGCTTTCTTT